Listed below are T cell receptor beta chains from one sample, sequenced in a study of cytomegalovirus exposure and HLA in healthy donors. Generated by immunoSEQ multiplex PCR, the TCRdb table keeps only in-frame clones and is missing some. Of 150,000 or so clones listed, under 85% are singletons. The sequenced sample was PBMCs. The receptors come from a woman aged 25 to 39 in good health and CMV-seronegative. CDR3s include the opening cysteine and the closing phenylalanine or tryptophan. The D gene is left open where the match is weak. Expanded clones get a size class; other rows say once, few or many, or leave the size out.

v_call: TRBV19
clone_size: .
j_call: TRBJ2-2
d_call: .
cdr3_nt: TGTGCCAGTAGTTTACCCACCCTCACAGGTATCGGGGAGCTGTTTTTT
cdr3_aa: CASSLPTLTGIGELFF

v_call: TRBV19
clone_size: .
j_call: TRBJ2-7
d_call: TRBD1
cdr3_nt: TGTGCCAGTAGCACTCCCGGGACAGGGGCCTACGAGCAGTACTTC
cdr3_aa: CASSTPGTGAYEQYF

v_call: TRBV4-1
clone_size: few
j_call: TRBJ1-1
d_call: TRBD1
cdr3_nt: TGCGCCAGCAGCCAAGTAGGGAGACAGGGAACCACTGAAGCTTTCTTT
cdr3_aa: CASSQVGRQGTTEAFF

v_call: TRBV15
clone_size: .
j_call: TRBJ2-7
d_call: .
cdr3_nt: TGTGCCACCAGCAGAGAGACAGGAATCCACGAGCAGTACTTC
cdr3_aa: CATSRETGIHEQYF

v_call: TRBV5-1
clone_size: few
j_call: TRBJ2-5
d_call: TRBD2
cdr3_nt: TGCGCCAGCAGCTTTAGCGGGGAAGAGACCCAGTACTTC
cdr3_aa: CASSFSGEETQYF

v_call: TRBV28
clone_size: .
j_call: TRBJ2-3
d_call: TRBD2
cdr3_nt: TGTGCCAGCAGTTTAGCGGGGGAAGGGGACACAGATACGCAGTATTTT
cdr3_aa: CASSLAGEGDTDTQYF

v_call: TRBV6-5
clone_size: .
j_call: TRBJ1-6
d_call: .
cdr3_nt: TGTGCCAGCAGTTACCTGAATTCACCCCTCCACTTT
cdr3_aa: CASSYLNSPLHF

v_call: TRBV7-9
clone_size: .
j_call: TRBJ2-1
d_call: TRBD1
cdr3_nt: TGTGCCAGCAACCCAACAGGGGGCAAGGATGAGCAGTTCTTC
cdr3_aa: CASNPTGGKDEQFF

v_call: TRBV7-9
clone_size: .
j_call: TRBJ2-1
d_call: TRBD2
cdr3_nt: TGTGCCAGCAGCAGCCCTAGCGGGAGAAATGAGCAGTTCTTC
cdr3_aa: CASSSPSGRNEQFF

v_call: TRBV5-8
clone_size: .
j_call: TRBJ2-5
d_call: .
cdr3_nt: TGTGCCAGCAGCTTCTTCGGGGAGACCCAGTACTTC
cdr3_aa: CASSFFGETQYF

v_call: TRBV2
clone_size: .
j_call: TRBJ2-1
d_call: TRBD2
cdr3_nt: TGTGCCAGCAGACTCGGACTAGCGACAGACAATGAGCAGTTCTTC
cdr3_aa: CASRLGLATDNEQFF

v_call: TRBV7-8
clone_size: .
j_call: TRBJ1-5
d_call: TRBD1
cdr3_nt: TGTGCCAGCAGCTTATGGGACAGGGGGGCTTATAATCAGCCCCAGCATTTT
cdr3_aa: CASSLWDRGAYNQPQHF

v_call: TRBV6-1
clone_size: .
j_call: TRBJ1-1
d_call: .
cdr3_nt: TGTGCCAGCAGTAGAACACAGGGAGCTGTAACTGAAGCTTTCTTT
cdr3_aa: CASSRTQGAVTEAFF

v_call: TRBV7-6
clone_size: once
j_call: TRBJ2-7
d_call: TRBD1
cdr3_nt: TGTGCCAGCAGCGGTGGACAGGGGTTTCGGGAGCAGTACTTC
cdr3_aa: CASSGGQGFREQYF

v_call: TRBV19
clone_size: .
j_call: TRBJ1-2
d_call: TRBD1
cdr3_nt: TGTGCCAGTAGGGGCGGGACAGGGCAAAACTATGGCTACACCTTC
cdr3_aa: CASRGGTGQNYGYTF

v_call: TRBV6-6
clone_size: .
j_call: TRBJ1-2
d_call: .
cdr3_nt: TGTGCCGCCATTCCGGGACCTCATGGGGGGGCGCGGGGCTACACCTTC
cdr3_aa: CAAIPGPHGGARGYTF

v_call: TRBV27
clone_size: few
j_call: TRBJ2-7
d_call: TRBD2
cdr3_nt: TGTGCCAGCAGTTTACTAGCGGGGAGCTCCTACGAGCAGTACTTC
cdr3_aa: CASSLLAGSSYEQYF

v_call: TRBV30
clone_size: .
j_call: TRBJ1-2
d_call: TRBD1
cdr3_nt: TGTGCCTATCTTCCGGGACAGGGGCTACAACCTAACTATGGCTACACCTTC
cdr3_aa: CAYLPGQGLQPNYGYTF

v_call: TRBV5-4
clone_size: .
j_call: TRBJ1-5
d_call: .
cdr3_nt: TGTGCCAGCAGCTTAGAGGGGGGCAATCAGCCCCAGCATTTT
cdr3_aa: CASSLEGGNQPQHF

v_call: TRBV7-3
clone_size: .
j_call: TRBJ2-1
d_call: .
cdr3_nt: TGTGCCAGCAGCTTAACGGGAGGGGGGAAACTTGAGCAGTTCTTC
cdr3_aa: CASSLTGGGKLEQFF

v_call: TRBV28
clone_size: .
j_call: TRBJ1-2
d_call: .
cdr3_nt: TGTGCCAGCCGGAGGGGAAAGAACTATGGCTACACCTTC
cdr3_aa: CASRRGKNYGYTF

v_call: TRBV7-8
clone_size: .
j_call: TRBJ1-2
d_call: TRBD1
cdr3_nt: TGTGCCAGCAGAACCACCGGGACAGGGGGTGGAAACTATGGCTACACCTTC
cdr3_aa: CASRTTGTGGGNYGYTF

v_call: TRBV27
clone_size: .
j_call: TRBJ1-2
d_call: TRBD1
cdr3_nt: TGTGCCAGCAGTCCATGGGACAGCCCCGCGGGCGGCTACACCTTC
cdr3_aa: CASSPWDSPAGGYTF

v_call: TRBV10-3
clone_size: .
j_call: TRBJ1-3
d_call: .
cdr3_nt: TGTGCCATCAGTGAGTCGAATCCAGGGCGAAAAGGAAACACCATATATTTT
cdr3_aa: CAISESNPGRKGNTIYF

v_call: TRBV14
clone_size: .
j_call: TRBJ1-2
d_call: .
cdr3_nt: TGTGCCAGCAGCCAAGCCTTACTTGGTGGCTACACCTTC
cdr3_aa: CASSQALLGGYTF

v_call: TRBV19
clone_size: .
j_call: TRBJ2-1
d_call: TRBD1
cdr3_nt: TGTGCCAGTAGTAAACGGACAGGGGGCCGGGGAAACAATGAGCAGTTCTTC
cdr3_aa: CASSKRTGGRGNNEQFF

v_call: TRBV30
clone_size: .
j_call: TRBJ1-2
d_call: .
cdr3_nt: TGTGCTTCGGGGTCCCGGGGGTCCTATGGCTACACCTTC
cdr3_aa: CASGSRGSYGYTF

v_call: TRBV18
clone_size: .
j_call: TRBJ2-7
d_call: .
cdr3_nt: TGTGCCAGCTCACCGATCGGGGGCGAGCAGTACTTC
cdr3_aa: CASSPIGGEQYF